These 17 T cell receptor beta chains share one sample of origin, sequenced in a study of shared clonotypes between healthy human individuals. Produced via immunoSEQ multiplex PCR; TCRdb's table is partial and in-frame only. The data contain about 1 million clones, roughly 80% of them singletons. The source material was memory CD4+ T cells sorted from blood. The subset is: CD45RA-negative fraction. The receptors here all came from a young man in good health.

Of note for this clone: Other DNA sequences in the sample encode the same CDR3. The V and J genes are TRBV20-1 and TRBJ2-7, with no clear D. Trimming removed 2 bases at V and 1 base at J, with 3 bases between. Germline CDR1 is DFQATT and CDR2 is SNEGSKA (reference sequence). The CDR3 is made up of 11 amino acids. The CDR3 is CSARKSYEQYF. The CDR3 bases are TGCAGTGCTAGAAAGTCCTACGAGCAGTACTTC.

The chain is built from TRBV11-2 and TRBJ1-6; D may be TRBD1 (5 bases). Germline loops: CDR1 SGHAT, CDR2 FQNNGV. Deletions cut 5 bases from V and 10 bases from J, with 15 bases between. The CDR3 sequence is 14 residues long. The chain's CDR3 is CASSPAGGWSPLHF. The CDR3, as DNA: TGTGCCAGCAGCCCCGCGGGGGGTTGGTCACCCCTCCACTTT.

V gene TRBV5-1 combines with J gene TRBJ2-7; TRBD2 matches at 14 bases. V was clipped by 4 bases and J by 6 bases; unmatched bases: 6. CDR1 is SGHRS and CDR2 is YFSETQ in the germline V gene. This CDR3 is built from 15 residues. The DNA of the CDR3 is TGCGCCAGCAGCCCGGGACTAGCGGGAGCGTCCGAGCAGTACTTC. Protein: CASSPGLAGASEQYF.

This clone has a count of ten or more. The genes are TRBV10-3 and TRBJ2-4; tentatively, D is TRBD2 (6 bases). Trimming shortened V by 0 bases and J by 8 bases, and 14 bases separated the two germline ends. The germline gives CDR1 ENHRY, CDR2 SYGVKD. CDR3 length: 15 amino acids. Here the CDR3 reads CAISESPSAADIQYF. The CDR3 DNA reads TGTGCCATCAGTGAGTCGCCTAGCGCGGCGGACATTCAGTACTTC.

This clone was recorded many times. V and J are TRBV7-2 and TRBJ1-6, with D tentatively TRBD1 (5 bases). The V gene's germline CDR1 is SGHTA and CDR2 FQGNSA. This CDR3 is built from 13 residues. Trimming removed 6 bases from V and 9 bases from J, with 12 bases in between. DNA of the CDR3: TGTGCCAGCAGTCTTCGGGACGGTTCACCCCTCCACTTT. Translated: CASSLRDGSPLHF.

This chain uses TRBV18 with TRBJ1-6, with 7 nucleotides matching TRBD1. The ends lost 3 bases at V and 10 bases at J; junction bases unmatched: 6. The CDR3 has 14 amino acids. Germline lookup yields CDR1 KGHSH and CDR2 LQKENI. For the CDR3, the DNA is TGTGCCAGCTCACCGCGAGGGACAGAATCACCCCTCCACTTT. As protein: CASSPRGTESPLHF.

The J gene is TRBJ2-7, the V gene TRBV18; 9 bases fit TRBD2. V shed 1 base, J shed 3 bases, and the junction held 10 bases outside the gene matches. The CDR3 is 17 residues long. Germline values: CDR1 KGHSH, CDR2 LQKENI. The CDR3 loop reads CASSPLGLAGNVYEQYF. CDR3 bases: TGTGCCAGCTCACCACTCGGGCTAGCGGGAAACGTCTACGAGCAGTACTTC. Based on the CDR3 plus reference TRBV18 and TRBJ2-7, the full variable domain is NAGVMQNPRHLVRRRGQEARLRCSPMKGHSHVYWYRQLPEEGLKFMVYLQKENIIDESGMPKERFSAEFPKEGPSILRIQQVVRGDSAAYFCASSPLGLAGNVYEQYFGPGTRLTVT.

The rearrangement joins TRBV7-9 to TRBJ2-7; 13 positions match TRBD2. The CDR3 covers 13 residues. Germline assignment: CDR1 SEHNR and CDR2 FQNEAQ (reference sequence). The J segment lost 10 bases and the V segment lost 5 bases, leaving 5 bases of the junction unmatched. The CDR3 is CASSPGTSGVQYF. For the CDR3, the DNA is TGTGCCAGCAGCCCCGGGACTAGCGGGGTCCAGTACTTC.

This clone was detected once. CDR3 sequence reads: CASSWNRGPSGNTIYF. CDR3 coding DNA: TGCGCCAGCAGCTGGAACAGGGGACCCTCTGGAAACACCATATATTTT. The chain carries TRBV5-1 and TRBJ1-3, with 7 bases matching TRBD1. This CDR3 contains 16 residues. V trimming: 3 bases; J trimming: 0 bases; junction bases outside the gene matches: 6. CDR1 and CDR2 from the germline V gene are SGHRS and YFSETQ.

The sample holds a few counts of this clone. The genes are TRBV7-9 and TRBJ1-1; possible D gene TRBD1, 6 bases. Germline V gives CDR1 SEHNR, CDR2 FQNEAQ (reference sequence). The CDR3 has 13 residues. V gave up 7 bases and J gave up 1 base, with 10 bases separating them. The CDR3 DNA is TGTGCCAGCAAACGAGGGGGGAACACTGAAGCTTTCTTT. It is translated as CASKRGGNTEAFF.

A word on this clone: A much larger clonotype is one base distant, so this may be a read error. The chain has TRBV18 and TRBJ2-1, with D uncertain. CDR1 is KGHSH, CDR2 LQKENI, per germline. Trimming removed 4 bases at V and 5 bases at J, with 3 bases between. The length of the CDR3 is 11 residues. The CDR3 here is CASSRNNEQFF. The CDR3 DNA reads TGTGCCAGCTCACGCAACAATGAGCAGTTCTTC.

The chain recombines TRBV19 with TRBJ2-2; perhaps TRBD1 as D (6 bases). Deletions cut 3 bases from V and 2 bases from J, with 13 bases between. The V gene's germline CDR1 is LNHDA and CDR2 SQIVND (reference sequence). The CDR3 totals 16 residues. The CDR3 DNA follows: TGTGCCAGTAGTATCATCACAGGGATAAACACCGGGGAGCTGTTTTTT. This translates into CASSIITGINTGELFF.

The chain combines TRBV10-3 with TRBJ2-3, with TRBD1 identical over 12 bases. The germline CDR1 and CDR2 sequences are ENHRY and SYGVKD. Trimming cost V 11 bases and J 2 bases; bases outside gene matches: 5. The CDR3 has 14 residues. The chain's CDR3 is CAARDRGPTDTQYF. The CDR3 bases are TGTGCCGCCCGGGACAGGGGGCCCACAGATACGCAGTATTTT.

This clone was detected only a few times. This rearrangement joins TRBV5-1 to TRBJ2-2; a weak D match, TRBD1 (5 bases). V shed 1 base and J shed 10 bases, with 17 bases lying between them. Germline CDR1 reads SGHRS; CDR2 reads YFSETQ. The CDR3 runs to 15 residues. The CDR3 nucleotides read TGCGCCAGCAGCTTGCGCGTAGGGGCTCCAGCGGAGCTGTTTTTT. Translation: CASSLRVGAPAELFF.

This clone was observed a single time. The V and J genes are TRBV9 and TRBJ2-2; maybe TRBD2 (5 bases). The CDR3 has 14 amino acids. CDR1 is SGDLS, CDR2 YYNGEE, per germline. V was trimmed by 0 bases and J by 4 bases, leaving 7 bases between them. This CDR3 reads CASSVGTSTGELFF. The CDR3 DNA sequence: TGTGCCAGCAGCGTAGGTACTAGCACCGGGGAGCTGTTTTTT.

The CDR3 here is CAISDPAEQSDGNEKLFF. The CDR3 DNA reads TGTGCCATCAGTGACCCTGCTGAGCAGTCGGACGGCAATGAAAAACTGTTTTTT. The chain combines TRBV10-3 with TRBJ1-4; D is unresolved. Germline lookup yields CDR1 ENHRY and CDR2 SYGVKD. CDR3 length equals 18 residues. With 3 bases removed from V and 5 bases from J, the gap between germline ends came to 22 bases.

The chain links TRBV30 to TRBJ1-2; a possible D gene is TRBD1 (5 bases). V was cut by 2 bases and J by 6 bases, with 16 bases left in between. The CDR3 extends over 14 amino acids. CDR1 GTSNPN and CDR2 SVGIG come from the germline V gene (reference sequence). This chain's CDR3 is CAWSRGPLSDGYTF. CDR3 in DNA: TGTGCCTGGAGTCGGGGCCCCCTAAGCGATGGCTACACCTTC.